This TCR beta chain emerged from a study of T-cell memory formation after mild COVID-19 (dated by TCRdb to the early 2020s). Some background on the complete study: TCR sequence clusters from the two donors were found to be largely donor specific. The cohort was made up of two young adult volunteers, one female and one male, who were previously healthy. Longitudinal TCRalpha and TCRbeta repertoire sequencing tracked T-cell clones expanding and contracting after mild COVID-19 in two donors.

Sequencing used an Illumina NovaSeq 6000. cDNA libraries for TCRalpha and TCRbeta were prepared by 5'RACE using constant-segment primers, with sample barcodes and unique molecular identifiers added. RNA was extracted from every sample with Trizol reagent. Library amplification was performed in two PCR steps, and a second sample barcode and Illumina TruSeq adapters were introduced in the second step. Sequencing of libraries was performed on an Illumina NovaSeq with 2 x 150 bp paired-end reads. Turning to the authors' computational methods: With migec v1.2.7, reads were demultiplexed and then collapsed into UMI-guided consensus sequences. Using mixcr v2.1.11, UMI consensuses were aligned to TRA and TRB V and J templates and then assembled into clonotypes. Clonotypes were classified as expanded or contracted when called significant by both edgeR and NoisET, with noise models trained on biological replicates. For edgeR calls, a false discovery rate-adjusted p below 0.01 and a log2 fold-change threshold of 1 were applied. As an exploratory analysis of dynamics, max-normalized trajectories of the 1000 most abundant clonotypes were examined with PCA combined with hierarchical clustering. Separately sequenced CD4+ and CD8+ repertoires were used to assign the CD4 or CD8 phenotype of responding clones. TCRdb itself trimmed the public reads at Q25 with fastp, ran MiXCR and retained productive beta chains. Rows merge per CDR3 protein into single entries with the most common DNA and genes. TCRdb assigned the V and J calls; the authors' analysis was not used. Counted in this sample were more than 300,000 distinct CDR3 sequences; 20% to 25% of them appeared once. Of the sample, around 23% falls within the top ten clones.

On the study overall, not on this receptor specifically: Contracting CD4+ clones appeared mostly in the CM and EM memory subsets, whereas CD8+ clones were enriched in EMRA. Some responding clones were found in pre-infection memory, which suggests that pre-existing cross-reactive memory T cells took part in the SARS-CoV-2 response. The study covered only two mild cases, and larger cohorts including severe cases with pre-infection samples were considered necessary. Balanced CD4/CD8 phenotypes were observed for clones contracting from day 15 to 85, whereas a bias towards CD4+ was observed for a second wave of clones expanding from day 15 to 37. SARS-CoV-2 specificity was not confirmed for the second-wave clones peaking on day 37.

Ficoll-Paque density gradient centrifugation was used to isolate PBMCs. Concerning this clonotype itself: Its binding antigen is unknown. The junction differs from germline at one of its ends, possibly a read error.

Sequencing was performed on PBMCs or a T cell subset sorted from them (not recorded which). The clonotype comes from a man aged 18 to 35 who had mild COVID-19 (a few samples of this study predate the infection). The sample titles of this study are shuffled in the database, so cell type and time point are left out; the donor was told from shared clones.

The DNA is as follows: TGCGCCAGCAGCCAAGGAGTGAGCAGTGGCTTCCCCTTC. The translation is CASSQGVSSGFPF. The V and J genes are TRBV4-1 and TRBJ1-2, with the D gene uncertain. From its cysteine to its phenylalanine, the CDR3 spans 13 amino acids. Only CDR3 DNA is held: 39 bases, read in frame from base 1. CDR1 is given as MGHRA and CDR2 as YSYEKL, both from the germline V gene.